This TCR beta chain was recorded in a study of shared clonotypes between healthy human individuals. Study as a whole: Donor composition was two women and a few men, aged 18 to 49.

The protocol was immunoSEQ multiplex PCR, while the TCRdb copy is restricted to in-frame clones and leaves out a portion. The data contain about 470,000 clones, about four fifths of them singletons. About this clone: What it binds is not known.

This CDR3 spans 16 amino acids. V lost 1 base, J lost 3 bases, and 5 bases stayed unmatched. CDR1 MGHRA and CDR2 YSYEKL come from the germline V gene. Findings of the study overall: Clonotype sharing across donors was expected to vary with sequencing depth.

None of the donors, who were healthy HIV-negative adults, had recently had acute infections or vaccinations. The chain links TRBV4-1 to TRBJ2-1; TRBD2 agrees at 8 bases. Source material: PBMCs. This clonotype was obtained from a woman aged 40 to 55 in good health. Some clones in this sample may be carry-over from other donors' samples. In DNA, the CDR3 is TGCGCCAGCAGCCAAGTCGGGCTAGCGGGCTACAATGAGCAGTTCTTC. Translating gives CASSQVGLAGYNEQFF.